This T cell receptor beta chain was captured in a study of blood T cells in healthy people across ages. Findings and limits, study-wide: Both naive CD4+ cell counts and diversity were greater in long-lived donors than in aged donors.

Points on this clonotype: What it recognizes is unknown.

There are 15 residues in the CDR3. Trimming stripped 2 bases from V and 3 bases from J, with 13 bases between. A second PCR of roughly 7 to 11 cycles used a sample-barcoded 5' primer and a J-beta primer mix. Using its own MiXCR run on the 5' RACE reads, TCRdb lists one record per CDR3 protein. The repertoire includes hundreds of thousands of distinct CDR3 sequences, more than 20% of them detected once, and roughly 3.6% sits in the top ten. Per individual sample, total RNA of at least 5 micrograms was extracted. The J gene is TRBJ2-5, the V gene TRBV23-1; TRBD2 might be the D (5 bases). TRBV23-1 falls under the ORF class, with uncertain function. The sequenced sample was blood. The TCR was taken from a man between 65 and 80 years old in good health. The CDR3 coding sequence is TGCGCCAGCAGTCAAGAGACCCAGAGGGAAGAGACCCAGTACTTC. Its protein is CASSQETQREETQYF.